The 16 T cell receptor beta chains reported below all come from one sample, sequenced in a study of blood T cell repertoires in COVID-19 (dated by TCRdb to the early 2020s). Library construction relied on the immunoSEQ multiplex PCR assay. TCRdb took over this immuneACCESS table, retaining in-frame rearrangements with V and J assigned. Such tables are incomplete; in checked studies, under half of the missing clones stem from an unresolved V gene, and the remainder is unexplained. Present in this sample are about 250,000 clones, 80% to 85% of which were seen just once. The ten largest clonotypes hold around 14% of the sample. Sequencing was performed on peripheral blood. The origin of the receptors is a person between 65 and 80 years old with COVID-19, enrolled during active disease.

The J gene is TRBJ1-5, the V gene TRBV30; 7 bases align to TRBD1. The CDR3 is made up of 15 amino acids. J lost 6 bases, V lost 1 base, and 9 bases had no gene match. Germline CDR1 reads GTSNPN; CDR2 reads SVGIG (reference sequence). CDR3 bases: TGTGCCTGGAGTGACGGGACAGCGTACCGTCAGCCCCAGCATTTT. Encoded protein: CAWSDGTAYRQPQHF.

The chain combines TRBV5-4 with TRBJ2-5; D gene ambiguous. Between the trimmed V and J ends, which lost 0 bases and 5 bases, there was a span of 8 bases. Germline loops: CDR1 SGHNT, CDR2 YYREEE (reference sequence). This CDR3 contains 13 residues. DNA for the CDR3: TGTGCCAGCAGCTTGGGCGGTGGCGAGACCCAGTACTTC. Translating it yields CASSLGGGETQYF.

The genes are TRBV6-5 and TRBJ2-1, with D perhaps TRBD2 (6 bases). Trimming shortened V by 3 bases and J by 5 bases, and 17 bases separated the two germline ends. The CDR3 consists of 16 residues. CDR1 and CDR2 (germline): MNHEY, SVGAGI. The CDR3 DNA follows: TGTGCCAGCAGTTATCGGGGCGGGACTGGACACAATGAGCAGTTCTTC. Its protein is CASSYRGGTGHNEQFF.

This clone was observed a handful of times. At one end, the junction sequence differs from germline, possibly due to a read error. This chain links TRBV30 with TRBJ1-1, with a weak D call TRBD1 (6 bases). Germline assignment: CDR1 GTSNPN and CDR2 SVGIG (reference sequence). The CDR3 is 13 amino acids. The CDR3 DNA follows: TGTGCCTGGTGTGTGGGTCAGGGGACTGAAGCTTTCTTT. It yields the protein CAWCVGQGTEAFF.

This clone showed up many times. V and J are TRBV7-9 and TRBJ2-7; D remains ambiguous. CDR3 length equals 14 residues. The germline CDR1 and CDR2 sequences are SEHNR and FQNEAQ (reference sequence). The germline V and J ends were trimmed by 1 base and 2 bases, with 9 bases remaining between them. The DNA of the CDR3 is TGTGCCAGCAGCTTAGAATTACGGGCCTACGAGCAGTACTTC. Amino acid sequence: CASSLELRAYEQYF. Full variable domain (rest looked up from reference TRBV7-9 and TRBJ2-7): DTGVSQNPRHKITKRGQNVTFRCDPISEHNRLYWYRQTLGQGPEFLTYFQNEAQLEKSRLLSDRFSAERPKGSFSTLEIQRTEQGDSAMYLCASSLELRAYEQYFGPGTRLTVT.

The J gene is TRBJ1-1, the V gene TRBV7-8; no firm D call. There are 12 residues in the CDR3. V was pared by 5 bases and J by 0 bases, with 4 bases between. The germline CDR1 and CDR2 sequences are SGHVS and FQNEAQ. CDR3 coding DNA: TGTGCCAGCAGCCAGCTGAACACTGAAGCTTTCTTT. Protein: CASSQLNTEAFF.

The chain joins TRBV6-5 to TRBJ2-5, with 7 bases lining up with TRBD2. Per the germline V gene, CDR1 is MNHEY and CDR2 is SVGAGI. The CDR3 totals 15 residues. J lost 7 bases, V lost 8 bases, and 16 bases had no gene match. The CDR3 DNA reads TGTGCCAGCTCCCCGGGCAGCCTCGGCGGGGGGACCCAGTACTTC. It is translated as CASSPGSLGGGTQYF.

The V and J genes are TRBV12-5 and TRBJ2-3, with 14 bases fitting TRBD2. Germline V CDR1 and CDR2: LGHNT, FRNRAP. The V and J ends lost 9 bases and 2 bases, in that order; junction bases with no gene match: 7. This CDR3 region has 16 residues. CDR3 sequence reads: CAREGLAGDYTDTQYF. CDR3 nucleotides: TGTGCTAGGGAGGGACTAGCGGGGGATTACACAGATACGCAGTATTTT.

This chain uses TRBV28 with TRBJ2-1; D gene uncertain. The CDR3 is 10 residues long. Trimming took off 3 bases at V and 10 bases at J, with 4 bases between the two ends. Per germline, CDR1 MDHEN and CDR2 SYDVKM. CDR3 residues: CASSFGEQFF. Written as DNA, the CDR3 is TGTGCCAGCAGTTTCGGGGAGCAGTTCTTC.

In the case of this clone: At the DNA level, this CDR3 is encoded by other sequences in the same sample as well. The chain carries TRBV2 and TRBJ1-2, with D hard to call. Germline V CDR1 and CDR2: SNHLY, FYNNEI. This CDR3 spans 15 amino acids. V dropped 3 bases and J dropped 0 bases, with 11 bases sitting between them. CDR3 residues: CASSDRGSSNYGYTF. In DNA, the CDR3 is TGTGCCAGCAGTGACCGCGGCAGCTCTAACTATGGCTACACCTTC.

The genes are TRBV2 and TRBJ1-5, with 9 bases identical to TRBD1. The germline V gene has CDR1 SNHLY and CDR2 FYNNEI. This CDR3 has 15 residues. Trimming cost V 4 bases and J 10 bases; bases outside gene matches: 11. Here the CDR3 DNA reads TGTGCCAGCAGTGGGACAGGGGCCTCGGTCAGCCCCCAGCATTTT. Amino acid sequence: CASSGTGASVSPQHF. Looking up the rest from reference TRBV2 and TRBJ1-5 gives the full variable domain: EPEVTQTPSHQVTQMGQEVILRCVPISNHLYFYWYRQILGQKVEFLVSFYNNEISEKSEIFDDQFSVERPDGSNFTLKIRSTKLEDSAMYFCASSGTGASVSPQHFGDGTRLSIL.

This chain joins TRBV7-3 and TRBJ2-1; tentative D call: TRBD2 (5 bases). CDR1 SGHTA and CDR2 FQGTGA come from the germline V gene. Trimming removed 5 bases from V and 1 base from J, with 12 bases in between. The CDR3 length is 15 residues. CDR3 sequence: CASSRMTGSYNEQFF. The CDR3 bases are TGTGCCAGCAGCCGTATGACGGGATCCTACAATGAGCAGTTCTTC.

Written as DNA, the CDR3 is TGTGCCAGCAGTTACTCGACAGGGTCGCAGTACTTC. Its protein is CASSYSTGSQYF. This chain links TRBV6-5 with TRBJ2-5, with 7 bases lining up with TRBD1. Per the germline V gene, CDR1 is MNHEY and CDR2 is SVGAGI. The J segment lost 11 bases and the V segment lost 0 bases, leaving 3 bases of the junction unmatched. This CDR3 region has 12 residues.

The chain links TRBV9 to TRBJ2-7, with TRBD2 matching 12 bases. Germline loops: CDR1 SGDLS, CDR2 YYNGEE. V lost 3 bases, J lost 5 bases, and 9 bases stayed unmatched. The CDR3 has 16 amino acids. DNA for the CDR3: TGTGCCAGCAGCGCACCCGGGACTAGCGGGTCCCACGAGCAGTACTTC. Amino acid sequence: CASSAPGTSGSHEQYF.

The V call is TRBV12-3 or TRBV12-4, the J call TRBJ1-1; no reliable D call. V lost 6 bases and J 2 bases, leaving 10 bases between the germline ends. CDR3 size: 13 residues. Here the CDR3 DNA reads TGTGCCAGCAGGGGTACTAAAAACACTGAAGCTTTCTTT. Protein: CASRGTKNTEAFF.

This chain joins TRBV7-2 and TRBJ2-1; 8 nucleotides line up with TRBD1. CDR1 is SGHTA and CDR2 is FQGNSA in the germline V gene. J was trimmed by 5 bases and V by 5 bases; bases with no gene match: 8. This CDR3 has 15 residues. The CDR3 is CASSAGTGLNNEQFF. DNA for the CDR3: TGTGCCAGCAGCGCCGGGACAGGTCTAAACAATGAGCAGTTCTTC. Together with reference TRBV7-2 and TRBJ2-1, the CDR3 gives the full variable domain: GAGVSQSPSNKVTEKGKDVELRCDPISGHTALYWYRQSLGQGLEFLIYFQGNSAPDKSGLPSDRFSAERTGGSVSTLTIQRTQQEDSAVYLCASSAGTGLNNEQFFGPGTRLTVL.